Presented here are 23 T cell receptor beta chains from one specimen sequenced in a study of early T cells in non-severe SARS-CoV-2 infection. One entry per CDR3 protein, called by TCRdb with MiXCR from the 5' RACE reads. The sample contains tens of thousands of distinct CDR3 sequences, more than 9% of which appear only once. The sequencing input was whole blood. The source of these receptors is an adult who was a healthcare worker with PCR-confirmed SARS-CoV-2 infection or an uninfected control (not recorded which).

The chain carries TRBV6-2 or TRBV6-3 and TRBJ2-3; D perhaps matches TRBD2 (5 bases). Germline V CDR1 and CDR2: MNHEY, SVGEGT. The CDR3 consists of 12 residues. V shed 7 bases and J shed 7 bases, with 12 bases lying between them. CDR3 nucleotide sequence: TGTGCCAGCACCCTTCCGGGATATACGCAGTATTTT. It yields the protein CASTLPGYTQYF.

This clonotype was picked up a small number of times. The V gene is TRBV5-5, the J gene TRBJ1-3; D ambiguous. CDR3 size: 13 residues. Between the trimmed V and J ends, which lost 0 bases and 2 bases, there was a span of 3 bases. The V gene's germline CDR1 is SGHKS and CDR2 YYEKEE (reference sequence). Here the CDR3 DNA reads TGTGCCAGCAGCTTGGGACCTGGAAACACCATATATTTT. This codes for CASSLGPGNTIYF.

The J gene is TRBJ1-4, the V gene TRBV5-6; 7 bases are shared with TRBD1. CDR1 and CDR2 from the germline V gene are SGHDT and YYEEEE. V lost 5 bases to trimming and J lost 4 bases; unmatched junction nucleotides: 2. The CDR3 has 13 amino acids. The DNA of the CDR3 is TGTGCCAGCAGTCGGGACAGTAATGAAAAACTGTTTTTT. Its protein product is CASSRDSNEKLFF. Full variable domain (remainder filled in from reference TRBV5-6 and TRBJ1-4): DAGVTQSPTHLIKTRGQQVTLRCSPKSGHDTVSWYQQALGQGPQFIFQYYEEEERQRGNFPDRFSGHQFPNYSSELNVNALLLGDSALYLCASSRDSNEKLFFGSGTQLSVL.

The chain uses TRBV6-6 and TRBJ2-1; D is ambiguous. CDR1 is MNHNY, CDR2 SVGAGI, per germline (reference sequence). The ends were cut back, 7 bases at V and 4 bases at J, with 17 bases in the middle. This CDR3 has 15 amino acids. The CDR3 bases are TGTGCCAGCACCCTATCTGGATACTCTTACAATGAGCAGTTCTTC. Translating gives CASTLSGYSYNEQFF.

A few counts support this clonotype. The chain has TRBV5-6 and TRBJ1-5; D gene ambiguous. CDR1 and CDR2 (germline): SGHDT, YYEEEE. V was cut by 3 bases and J by 6 bases, with 16 bases left in between. The CDR3 has 15 residues. CDR3 amino acids: CASSSMRGPSQPQHF. CDR3 sequence (DNA): TGTGCCAGCAGCTCCATGCGTGGCCCCAGTCAGCCCCAGCATTTT.

The chain recombines TRBV5-1 with TRBJ2-5; no clear D gene. Trimming left V 0 bases short and J 2 bases short, with 8 bases between. This CDR3 is built from 14 residues. Per the germline V gene, CDR1 is SGHRS and CDR2 is YFSETQ. The CDR3 protein is CASSLVAEQETQYF. CDR3 nucleotides: TGCGCCAGCAGCTTGGTGGCAGAACAAGAGACCCAGTACTTC.

This clonotype occurred a few times. The chain recombines TRBV11-2 with TRBJ2-1, with a weak D call TRBD2 (5 bases). The CDR3 is made up of 14 amino acids. V lost 1 base and J 12 bases, leaving 16 bases between the germline ends. Looked up from germline, CDR1 is SGHAT and CDR2 is FQNNGV. The CDR3: CASSLGLRTAGQFF. CDR3 coding DNA: TGTGCCAGCAGCTTAGGACTCCGGACTGCGGGGCAGTTCTTC.

There are a few counts of this clonotype. This chain connects TRBV6-6 to TRBJ2-7; TRBD1 aligns across 11 bases. J lost 2 bases, V lost 7 bases, and 16 bases had no gene match. The CDR3 is 18 residues long. Germline-derived CDR1 and CDR2 are MNHNY and SVGAGI (reference sequence). The CDR3 nucleotides read TGTGCCAGCATCGCGGGACAGGGGGTAAATTTAAACCCCTACGAGCAGTACTTC. Its translation: CASIAGQGVNLNPYEQYF.

A few counts support this clonotype. This rearrangement joins TRBV9 to TRBJ2-5; D is undetermined. The CDR3 consists of 11 residues. Germline CDR1 and CDR2: SGDLS and YYNGEE. Trimming took 9 bases from V and 2 from J, leaving 8 bases between them. In nucleotides, the CDR3 is TGTGCCACCGCCGAACAAGAGACCCAGTACTTC. Residues: CATAEQETQYF.

The V call is TRBV20-1, the J call TRBJ2-7; 7 nucleotides line up with TRBD1. The CDR3 is 13 residues long. The V gene's germline CDR1 is DFQATT and CDR2 SNEGSKA (reference sequence). V shed 2 bases and J 0 bases; nucleotides not matched to a gene: 1. Written as DNA, the CDR3 is TGCAGTGCTAGACGGGACAGCTCCTACGAGCAGTACTTC. It encodes CSARRDSSYEQYF.

This clonotype was detected a few times. V gene TRBV6-5 combines with J gene TRBJ2-1, with D tentatively TRBD1 (5 bases). Germline lookup yields CDR1 MNHEY and CDR2 SVGAGI. The CDR3 is made up of 15 amino acids. V was cut by 2 bases and J by 8 bases, with 16 bases left in between. The CDR3 nucleotides read TGTGCCAGCAGTTACGGGGAAGGGGTTCTCGATGAGCAGTTCTTC. Residues: CASSYGEGVLDEQFF.

The rearrangement links TRBV10-2 to TRBJ1-2; D remains unclear. In germline, CDR1 is WSHSY, CDR2 SAAADI. This CDR3 spans 11 amino acids. Between the trimmed V and J ends, which lost 8 bases and 0 bases, there was a span of 4 bases. Here the CDR3 reads CASRANYGYTF. CDR3 DNA sequence: TGCGCCAGCCGTGCTAACTATGGCTACACCTTC.

The V gene is TRBV20-1, the J gene TRBJ1-2; TRBD1 aligns across 8 bases. The CDR3 consists of 11 residues. Germline loops: CDR1 DFQATT, CDR2 SNEGSKA (reference sequence). V shed 8 bases, J shed 7 bases, and the junction held 6 bases outside the gene matches. CDR3 bases: TGCAGTTCTCGGACAGGGTCTGGCTACACCTTC. It encodes CSSRTGSGYTF.

The sample holds many counts of this clonotype. The V gene is TRBV7-2, the J gene TRBJ2-1, with TRBD1 matching 7 bases. The germline CDR1 and CDR2 sequences are SGHTA and FQGNSA. The CDR3 sequence is 16 residues long. Unmatched junction bases numbered 16, after V lost 5 bases and J lost 9 bases. The CDR3 protein is CASSPSLGQAKGEQFF. The CDR3 bases are TGTGCCAGCAGCCCATCACTTGGACAGGCGAAAGGTGAGCAGTTCTTC.

The gene calls are TRBV20-1 and TRBJ1-1; the match to TRBD1 covers 8 bases. Germline trimming cut 8 bases from V and 2 bases from J; bases unmatched to any gene: 7. CDR3 size: 13 residues. The germline V gene has CDR1 DFQATT and CDR2 SNEGSKA (reference sequence). In nucleotides, the CDR3 is TGCAGTACCTATGACAGGGGCAACACTGAAGCTTTCTTT. Protein sequence: CSTYDRGNTEAFF.

This clonotype was counted between two and nine times. V gene TRBV10-1 combines with J gene TRBJ2-3; the D is unclear. The germline V gene has CDR1 WNHNN and CDR2 SYGVQD (reference sequence). CDR3 length equals 14 residues. V dropped 0 bases and J dropped 14 bases, with 18 bases sitting between them. CDR3 sequence: CASSESLGSVLPYF. The DNA for the CDR3 is TGCGCCAGCAGTGAGTCGTTGGGGTCAGTCCTGCCGTATTTT.

This clonotype was observed a handful of times. The CDR3 DNA follows: TGCGCCAGCAGTCAATCAGGGGATGAGCAGCCCCAGCATTTT. Its translation is CASSQSGDEQPQHF. The chain links TRBV23-1 to TRBJ1-5, with TRBD1 as a possible D gene (5 bases). TRBV23-1 has ORF status, its function being uncertain. V lost 0 bases and J 7 bases, leaving 10 bases between the germline ends. CDR3 length: 14 amino acids.

This rearrangement joins TRBV10-3 to TRBJ1-1; 9 nucleotides line up with TRBD1. This CDR3 spans 13 amino acids. Germline values: CDR1 ENHRY, CDR2 SYGVKD. V gave up 4 bases and J gave up 5 bases; unmatched junction bases: 2. In nucleotides, the CDR3 is TGTGCCATCAGTGGACAGGGGGGGACTGAAGCTTTCTTT. It encodes CAISGQGGTEAFF.

V usage is TRBV19 and J usage is TRBJ1-1; D might be TRBD1 (6 bases). Trimming left V 5 bases short and J 1 base short, with 14 bases between. Germline V gene lookup returns CDR1 LNHDA and CDR2 SQIVND (reference sequence). This CDR3 contains 15 residues. CDR3 residues: CASSPPGTPNTEAFF. In DNA form, the CDR3 reads TGTGCCAGTAGTCCACCCGGGACACCGAACACTGAAGCTTTCTTT.

The V and J genes are TRBV27 and TRBJ2-3; 11 bases are a match to TRBD2. This CDR3 is built from 15 residues. The junction had 4 bases not matched to a gene; V was cut back by 5 bases and J by 3 bases. Germline V lookup: CDR1 MNHEY, CDR2 SMNVEV (reference sequence). CDR3 DNA sequence: TGTGCCAGCAGTATGGGACTAGCGGCGACAGATACGCAGTATTTT. It codes for CASSMGLAATDTQYF.

The chain joins TRBV4-1 to TRBJ1-1; maybe TRBD1 (5 bases). Trimming shortened V by 0 bases and J by 5 bases, and 13 bases separated the two germline ends. The CDR3 runs to 15 residues. Per germline, CDR1 MGHRA and CDR2 YSYEKL. CDR3 in amino acids: CASSQDAVPGTEAFF. CDR3 nucleotides: TGCGCCAGCAGCCAAGATGCGGTGCCAGGGACTGAAGCTTTCTTT.

In its sample, this clonotype was seen a few times. V and J are TRBV7-2 and TRBJ1-1, with unresolved D. Deletions cut 2 bases from V and 6 bases from J, with 16 bases between. The CDR3 has 15 residues. Germline CDR1 reads SGHTA; CDR2 reads FQGNSA. CDR3 nucleotides: TGTGCCAGCAGCTTATGGTCGAGGAGTGGAGCTGAAGCTTTCTTT. Protein sequence: CASSLWSRSGAEAFF.

The chain uses TRBV20-1 and TRBJ2-1; 7 bases map to TRBD1. The germline V gene encodes CDR1 DFQATT and CDR2 SNEGSKA (reference sequence). The CDR3 has 14 amino acids. The V gene end was trimmed by 0 bases and the J gene end by 6 bases; junction bases not matched to a gene: 5. CDR3 sequence (DNA): TGCAGTGCTAGAGATAGGACAGGCTTCAATGAGCAGTTCTTC. Protein product: CSARDRTGFNEQFF.